The sequence of this T cell receptor (beta chain) was determined in a study of T cell responses to AZD1222 COVID-19 vaccine. Overall study results and limits: Seropositive AZD1222 recipients at baseline numbered only five or six. With dominance at 160-218 and 743-854, vaccine-associated CD4 TCRs spanned spike.

The germline V gene encodes CDR1 MDHEN and CDR2 SYDVKM. The CDR3 runs to 15 residues. The V and J ends lost 5 bases and 6 bases respectively, with 16 bases between them. Details on this clone: Its antigen is undetermined.

This table comes from immunoSEQ multiplex PCR, and its TCRdb copy is limited to in-frame clones, with some not included. The table lists more than 95,000 clones, about 89% of them singletons. This TCR derives from an adult who received the MenACWY meningococcal vaccine as a control. Specimen: peripheral blood, collected 28 days after the second dose of the MenACWY control vaccine. The V call is TRBV28, the J call TRBJ2-2; a weak D match, TRBD2 (6 bases). The CDR3 sequence is CASSIPGLGSGELFF. CDR3 coding DNA: TGTGCCAGCAGTATTCCGGGACTGGGGTCCGGGGAGCTGTTTTTT.